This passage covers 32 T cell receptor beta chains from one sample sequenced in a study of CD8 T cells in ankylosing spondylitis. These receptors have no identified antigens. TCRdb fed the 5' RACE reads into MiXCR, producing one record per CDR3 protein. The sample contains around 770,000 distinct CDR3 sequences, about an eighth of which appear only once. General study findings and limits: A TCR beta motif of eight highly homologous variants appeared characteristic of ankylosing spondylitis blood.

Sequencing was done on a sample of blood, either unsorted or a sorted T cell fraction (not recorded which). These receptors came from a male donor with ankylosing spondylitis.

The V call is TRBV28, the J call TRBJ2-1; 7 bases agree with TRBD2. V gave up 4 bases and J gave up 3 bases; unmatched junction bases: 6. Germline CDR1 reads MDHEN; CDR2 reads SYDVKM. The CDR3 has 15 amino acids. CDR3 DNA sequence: TGTGCCAGCAGTTCGCCTAGCGGATACTACAATGAGCAGTTCTTC. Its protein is CASSSPSGYYNEQFF.

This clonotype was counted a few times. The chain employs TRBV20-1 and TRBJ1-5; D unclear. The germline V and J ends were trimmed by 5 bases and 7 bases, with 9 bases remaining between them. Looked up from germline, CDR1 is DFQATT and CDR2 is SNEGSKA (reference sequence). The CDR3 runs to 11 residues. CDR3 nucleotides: TGCAGTGCTCTACAGAACCAGCCCCAGCATTTT. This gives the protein CSALQNQPQHF.

The CDR3 DNA reads TGCGCCAGCAGCCTCCATATTGCAAGGATATACGAGCAGTACTTC. Residues: CASSLHIARIYEQYF. The chain combines TRBV4-3 with TRBJ2-7; no reliable D call. The CDR3 is 15 residues long. V was cut by 4 bases and J by 4 bases, with 17 bases left in between. CDR1 and CDR2 from the germline V gene are LGHNA and YSLEER.

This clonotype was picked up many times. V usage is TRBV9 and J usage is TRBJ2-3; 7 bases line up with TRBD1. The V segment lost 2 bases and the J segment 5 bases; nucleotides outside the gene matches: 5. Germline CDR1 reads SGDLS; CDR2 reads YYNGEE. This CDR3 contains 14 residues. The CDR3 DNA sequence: TGTGCCAGCAGCGTTCTAGGGGGCAGAGATACGCAGTATTTT. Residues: CASSVLGGRDTQYF. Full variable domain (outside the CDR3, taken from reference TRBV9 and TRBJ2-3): DSGVTQTPKHLITATGQRVTLRCSPRSGDLSVYWYQQSLDQGLQFLIQYYNGEERAKGNILERFSAQQFPDLHSELNLSSLELGDSALYFCASSVLGGRDTQYFGPGTRLTVL.

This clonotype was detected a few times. CDR3 DNA: TGCGCCAGCAGCCAGACCCGGGACCTGCGTGCGGAGACCCAGTACTTC. Encoded protein: CASSQTRDLRAETQYF. The genes are TRBV4-1 and TRBJ2-5, with D perhaps being TRBD1 or TRBD2 (5 bases each). In germline, CDR1 is MGHRA, CDR2 YSYEKL. This CDR3 contains 16 residues. V was pared by 3 bases and J by 5 bases, with 19 bases between.

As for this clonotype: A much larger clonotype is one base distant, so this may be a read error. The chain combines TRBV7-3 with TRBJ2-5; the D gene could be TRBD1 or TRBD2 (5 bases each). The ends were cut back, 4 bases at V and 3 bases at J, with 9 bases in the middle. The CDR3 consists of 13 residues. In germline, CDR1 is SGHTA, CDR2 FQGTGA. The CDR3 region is CASSWDGEETQYF. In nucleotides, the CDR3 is TGTGCCAGCAGCTGGGACGGGGAAGAGACCCAGTACTTC.

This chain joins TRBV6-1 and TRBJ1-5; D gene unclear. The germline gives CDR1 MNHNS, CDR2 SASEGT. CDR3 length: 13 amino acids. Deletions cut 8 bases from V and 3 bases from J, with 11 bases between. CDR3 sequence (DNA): TGTGCCAGCTCTGTCACCTACAATCAGCCCCAGCATTTT. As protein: CASSVTYNQPQHF.

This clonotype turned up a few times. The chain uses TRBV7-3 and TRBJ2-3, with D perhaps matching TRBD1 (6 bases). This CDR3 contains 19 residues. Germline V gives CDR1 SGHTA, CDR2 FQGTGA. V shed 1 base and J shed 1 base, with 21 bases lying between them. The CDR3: CASSLNPHSDRRRTDTQYF. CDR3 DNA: TGTGCCAGCAGCTTAAATCCCCACTCGGACAGACGGCGCACAGATACGCAGTATTTT.

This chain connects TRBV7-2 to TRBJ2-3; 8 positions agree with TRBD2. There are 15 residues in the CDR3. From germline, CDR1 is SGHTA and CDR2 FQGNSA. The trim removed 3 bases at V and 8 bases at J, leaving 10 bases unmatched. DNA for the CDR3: TGTGCCAGCAGCTTCCGAGCGGGGGCCGGTGGTACGCAGTATTTT. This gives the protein CASSFRAGAGGTQYF.

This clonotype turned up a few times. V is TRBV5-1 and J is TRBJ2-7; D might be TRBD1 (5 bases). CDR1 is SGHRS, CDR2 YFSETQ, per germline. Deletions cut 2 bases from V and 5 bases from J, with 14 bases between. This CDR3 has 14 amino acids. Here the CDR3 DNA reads TGCGCCAGCAGCTTTTTGGCAGGGCTCAACGAGCAGTACTTC. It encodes CASSFLAGLNEQYF.

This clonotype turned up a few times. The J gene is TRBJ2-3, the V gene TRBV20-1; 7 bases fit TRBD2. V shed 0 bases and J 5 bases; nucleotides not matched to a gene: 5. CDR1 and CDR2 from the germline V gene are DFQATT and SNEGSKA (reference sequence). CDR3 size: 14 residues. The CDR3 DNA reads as TGCAGTGCTAGAGATGGCGGGAGTTTAGATACGCAGTATTTT. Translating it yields CSARDGGSLDTQYF.

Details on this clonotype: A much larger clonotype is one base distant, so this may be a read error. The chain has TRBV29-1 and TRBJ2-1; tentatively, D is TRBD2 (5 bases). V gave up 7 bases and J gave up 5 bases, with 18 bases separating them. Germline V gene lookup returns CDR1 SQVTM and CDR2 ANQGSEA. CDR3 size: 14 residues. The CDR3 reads CSANSERGNNEQFF. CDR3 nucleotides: TGCAGCGCCAATAGCGAGAGAGGGAACAATGAGCAGTTCTTC.

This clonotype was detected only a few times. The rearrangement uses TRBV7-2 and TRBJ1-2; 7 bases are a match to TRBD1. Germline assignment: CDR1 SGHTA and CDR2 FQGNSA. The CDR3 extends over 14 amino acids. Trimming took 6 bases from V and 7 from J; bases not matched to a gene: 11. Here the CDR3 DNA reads TGTGCCAGCAGGGACACAGGGGAGGCAGGTGGCTACACCTTC. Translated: CASRDTGEAGGYTF.

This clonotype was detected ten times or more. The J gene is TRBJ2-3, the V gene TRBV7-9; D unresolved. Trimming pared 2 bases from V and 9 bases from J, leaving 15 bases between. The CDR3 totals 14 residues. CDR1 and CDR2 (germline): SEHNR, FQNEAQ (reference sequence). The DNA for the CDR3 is TGTGCCAGCAGCTTATCTCCTCCTGGGATGACGCAGTATTTT. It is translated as CASSLSPPGMTQYF.

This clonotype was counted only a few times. The CDR3 DNA follows: TGCGCCAGCAGCTTGGGTTCAGGACTATCCTATGGCTACACCTTC. This codes for CASSLGSGLSYGYTF. The V and J genes are TRBV5-1 and TRBJ1-2, with D hard to call. Germline-derived CDR1 and CDR2 are SGHRS and YFSETQ. CDR3 length: 15 amino acids. Trimming removed 0 bases at V and 4 bases at J, with 13 bases between. Full variable domain (missing parts from reference TRBV5-1 and TRBJ1-2): KAGVTQTPRYLIKTRGQQVTLSCSPISGHRSVSWYQQTPGQGLQFLFEYFSETQRNKGNFPGRFSGRQFSNSRSEMNVSTLELGDSALYLCASSLGSGLSYGYTFGSGTRLTVV.

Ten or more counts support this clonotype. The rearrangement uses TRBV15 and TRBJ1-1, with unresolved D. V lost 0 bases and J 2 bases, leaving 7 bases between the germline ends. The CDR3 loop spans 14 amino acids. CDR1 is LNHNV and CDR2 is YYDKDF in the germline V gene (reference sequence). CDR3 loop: CATSRDSVNTEAFF. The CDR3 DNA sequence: TGTGCCACCAGCAGAGATAGCGTAAACACTGAAGCTTTCTTT. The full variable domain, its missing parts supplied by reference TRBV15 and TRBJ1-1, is DAMVIQNPRYQVTQFGKPVTLSCSQTLNHNVMYWYQQKSSQAPKLLFHYYDKDFNNEADTPDNFQSRRPNTSFCFLDIRSPGLGDTAMYLCATSRDSVNTEAFFGQGTRLTVV.

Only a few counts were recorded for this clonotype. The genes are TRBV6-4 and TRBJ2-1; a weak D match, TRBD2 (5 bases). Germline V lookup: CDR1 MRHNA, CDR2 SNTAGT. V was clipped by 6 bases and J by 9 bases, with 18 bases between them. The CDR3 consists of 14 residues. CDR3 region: CASSIRHAGGEQFF. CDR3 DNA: TGTGCCAGCAGCATACGACACGCGGGTGGTGAGCAGTTCTTC.

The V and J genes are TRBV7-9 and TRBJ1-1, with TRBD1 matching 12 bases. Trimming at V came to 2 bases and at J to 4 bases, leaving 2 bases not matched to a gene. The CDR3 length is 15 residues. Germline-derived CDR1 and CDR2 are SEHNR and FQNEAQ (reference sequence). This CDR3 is CASSLRDRGLTEAFF. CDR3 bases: TGTGCCAGCAGCTTAAGGGACAGGGGGCTCACTGAAGCTTTCTTT.

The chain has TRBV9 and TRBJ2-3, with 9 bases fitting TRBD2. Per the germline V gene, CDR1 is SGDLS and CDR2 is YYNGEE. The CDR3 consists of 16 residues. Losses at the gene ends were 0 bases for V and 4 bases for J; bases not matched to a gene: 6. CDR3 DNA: TGTGCCAGCAGCGTAGGTAGGACTAGCGTCGCAGATACGCAGTATTTT. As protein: CASSVGRTSVADTQYF.

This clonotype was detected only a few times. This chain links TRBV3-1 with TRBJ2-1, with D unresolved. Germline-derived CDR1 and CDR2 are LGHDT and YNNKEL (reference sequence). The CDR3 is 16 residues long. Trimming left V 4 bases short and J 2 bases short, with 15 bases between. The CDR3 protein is CASSRSNRDTYNEQFF. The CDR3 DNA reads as TGTGCCAGCAGCCGATCTAACAGAGATACCTACAATGAGCAGTTCTTC.

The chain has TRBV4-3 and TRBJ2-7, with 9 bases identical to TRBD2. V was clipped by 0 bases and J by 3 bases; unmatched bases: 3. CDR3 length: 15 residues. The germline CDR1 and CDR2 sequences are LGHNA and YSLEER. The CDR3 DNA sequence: TGCGCCAGCAGCCAAGAGACTAGCGGACTCTACGAGCAGTACTTC. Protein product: CASSQETSGLYEQYF.

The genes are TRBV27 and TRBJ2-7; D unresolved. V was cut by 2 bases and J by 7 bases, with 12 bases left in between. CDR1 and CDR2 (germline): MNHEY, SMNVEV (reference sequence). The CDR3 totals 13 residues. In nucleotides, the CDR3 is TGTGCCAGCAGTTTACGTCCCCCGAGGGAGCAGTACTTC. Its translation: CASSLRPPREQYF.

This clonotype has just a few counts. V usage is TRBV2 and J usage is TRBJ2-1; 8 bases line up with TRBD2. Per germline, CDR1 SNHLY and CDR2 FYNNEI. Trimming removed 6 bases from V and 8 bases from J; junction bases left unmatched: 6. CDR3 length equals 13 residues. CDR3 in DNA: TGTGCCAGCAGCGGTAGAGCGGGGGATGAGCAGTTCTTC. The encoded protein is CASSGRAGDEQFF.

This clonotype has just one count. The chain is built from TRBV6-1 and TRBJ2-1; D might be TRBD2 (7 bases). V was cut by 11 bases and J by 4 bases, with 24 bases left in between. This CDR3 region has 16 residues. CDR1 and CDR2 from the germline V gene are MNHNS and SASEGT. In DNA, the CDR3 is TGTGCCGTACGGGGGGCCATTGCTCCTTCGTACAATGAGCAGTTCTTC. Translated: CAVRGAIAPSYNEQFF.

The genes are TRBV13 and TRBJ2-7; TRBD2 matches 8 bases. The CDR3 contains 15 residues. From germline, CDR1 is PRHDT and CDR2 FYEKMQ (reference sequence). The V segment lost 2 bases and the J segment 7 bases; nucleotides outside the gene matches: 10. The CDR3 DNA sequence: TGTGCCAGCAGCTTAAGAGTAGCGGGGCCCAGGGAGCAGTACTTC. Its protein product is CASSLRVAGPREQYF.

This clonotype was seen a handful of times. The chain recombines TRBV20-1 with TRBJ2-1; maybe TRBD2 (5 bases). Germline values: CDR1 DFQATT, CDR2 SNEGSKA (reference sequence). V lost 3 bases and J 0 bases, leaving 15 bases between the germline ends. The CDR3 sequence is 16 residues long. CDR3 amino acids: CSASVLAGSSYNEQFF. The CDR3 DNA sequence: TGCAGTGCTAGTGTCCTAGCTGGGAGCTCCTACAATGAGCAGTTCTTC.

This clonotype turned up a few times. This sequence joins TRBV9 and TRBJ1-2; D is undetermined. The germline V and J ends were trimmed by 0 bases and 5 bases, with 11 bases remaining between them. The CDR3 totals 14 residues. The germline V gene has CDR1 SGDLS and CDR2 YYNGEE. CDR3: CASSVDETEYGYTF. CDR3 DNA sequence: TGTGCCAGCAGCGTAGACGAGACTGAGTATGGCTACACCTTC.

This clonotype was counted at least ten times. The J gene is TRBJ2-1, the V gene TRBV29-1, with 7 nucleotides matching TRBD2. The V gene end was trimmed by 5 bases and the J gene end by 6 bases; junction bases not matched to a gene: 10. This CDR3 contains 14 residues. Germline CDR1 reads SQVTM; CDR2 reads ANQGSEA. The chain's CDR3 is CSVNMRGRTNEQFF. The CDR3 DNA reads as TGCAGCGTTAACATGCGCGGGAGAACCAATGAGCAGTTCTTC.

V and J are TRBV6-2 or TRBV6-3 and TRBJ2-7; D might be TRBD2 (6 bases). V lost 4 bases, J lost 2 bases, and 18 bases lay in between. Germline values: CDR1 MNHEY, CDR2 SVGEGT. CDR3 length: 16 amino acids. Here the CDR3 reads CASSLSPGGVPYEQYF. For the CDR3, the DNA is TGTGCCAGCAGTTTGTCCCCCGGAGGGGTCCCCTACGAGCAGTACTTC.

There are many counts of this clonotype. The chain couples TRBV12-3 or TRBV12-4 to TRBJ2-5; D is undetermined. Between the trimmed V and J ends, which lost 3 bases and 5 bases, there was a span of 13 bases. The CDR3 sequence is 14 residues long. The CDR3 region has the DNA TGTGCCAGCAGTTTCAGGCAGTCATGGGAGACCCAGTACTTC. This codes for CASSFRQSWETQYF.

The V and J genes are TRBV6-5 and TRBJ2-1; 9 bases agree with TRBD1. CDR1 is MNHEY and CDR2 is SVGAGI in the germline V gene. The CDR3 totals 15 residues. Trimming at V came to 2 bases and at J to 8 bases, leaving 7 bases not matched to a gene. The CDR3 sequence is CASSYLGTGRDEQFF. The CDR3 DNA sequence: TGTGCCAGCAGTTACCTAGGGACAGGGCGGGATGAGCAGTTCTTC.

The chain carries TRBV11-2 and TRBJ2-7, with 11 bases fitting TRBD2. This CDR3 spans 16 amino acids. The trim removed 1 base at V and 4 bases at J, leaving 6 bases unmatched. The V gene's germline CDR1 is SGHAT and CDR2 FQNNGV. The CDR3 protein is CASSLGPGLADYEQYF. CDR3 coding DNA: TGTGCCAGCAGCTTAGGTCCGGGACTAGCGGATTACGAGCAGTACTTC.